The next 7 T cell receptor beta chains were all read from a single sample in a study of T cell responses to AZD1222 COVID-19 vaccine (dated by TCRdb to about 2021). The method was the immunoSEQ multiplex PCR assay. The table comes from immuneACCESS by way of TCRdb, which keeps in-frame sequences with V and J called. Part of the clones is missing from these tables; in studies checked, under half for an unresolved V gene and the rest for unknown reasons. A total of some 80,000 clones appear in this sample, around nine tenths of them only once. Together, the top ten hold 3% to 3.5% of the sample. What the time point label conveys for this sample: about 28 days (+/-7) after the second vaccine dose. The starting material was peripheral blood, obtained 28 days after the second AZD1222 dose. The receptors were gathered from an adult who received the AZD1222 COVID-19 vaccine.

This clone showed up just once. The V and J genes are TRBV24-1 and TRBJ2-5; no definite D call. The germline V and J ends were trimmed by 5 bases and 2 bases, with 11 bases remaining between them. This CDR3 comprises 14 residues. CDR1 is KGHDR and CDR2 is SFDVKD in the germline V gene. The CDR3 here is CATSGRAGQETQYF. CDR3 nucleotide sequence: TGTGCCACCAGTGGACGAGCAGGACAAGAGACCCAGTACTTC.

This clone was observed once. This rearrangement joins TRBV7-3 to TRBJ2-1; the D is unclear. The CDR3 is 12 residues long. Per germline, CDR1 SGHTA and CDR2 FQGTGA. The V and J ends lost 2 bases and 7 bases respectively, with 6 bases between them. The CDR3 DNA sequence: TGTGCCAGCAGCTTAGGACGGAATGAGCAGTTCTTC. Translated: CASSLGRNEQFF.

The sample holds one count of this clone. This chain connects TRBV6-5 to TRBJ1-5, with unresolved D. This CDR3 has 16 amino acids. V was cut by 2 bases and J by 2 bases, with 13 bases left in between. Germline lookup yields CDR1 MNHEY and CDR2 SVGAGI. CDR3 loop: CASSYTGVGGNQPQHF. The CDR3 coding sequence is TGTGCCAGCAGTTACACTGGGGTCGGCGGCAATCAGCCCCAGCATTTT.

The gene calls are TRBV7-8 and TRBJ1-5; D is ambiguous. CDR3 length equals 17 residues. Trimming stripped 1 base from V and 0 bases from J, with 13 bases between. Germline assignment: CDR1 SGHVS and CDR2 FQNEAQ. The CDR3 here is CASSLVRGGYSNQPQHF. For the CDR3, the DNA is TGTGCCAGCAGCTTAGTACGGGGAGGATATAGCAATCAGCCCCAGCATTTT. Combining the CDR3 with reference TRBV7-8 and TRBJ1-5 gives the whole variable domain GAGVSQSPRYKVAKRGQDVALRCDPISGHVSLFWYQQALGQGPEFLTYFQNEAQLDKSGLPSDRFFAERPEGSVSTLKIQRTQQEDSAVYLCASSLVRGGYSNQPQHFGDGTRLSIL.

This chain links TRBV12-3 or TRBV12-4 with TRBJ2-5; no clear D gene. Trimming removed 3 bases at V and 5 bases at J, with 10 bases between. This CDR3 is built from 13 residues. The CDR3 DNA is TGTGCCAGCAGTTTTGAGGTCGGGGAGACCCAGTACTTC. It codes for CASSFEVGETQYF.

The CDR3 region has the DNA TGTGCCAGCAGCCAACGTACTAGCGGTTTTATCCATGAGCAGTTCTTC. The encoded protein is CASSQRTSGFIHEQFF. The genes are TRBV3-1 (or the pseudogene TRBV3-2) and TRBJ2-1; 8 bases map to TRBD2. This CDR3 has 16 residues. Germline V gives CDR1 LGHDT, CDR2 YNNKEL (reference sequence). V lost 2 bases and J lost 8; bases outside the gene matches: 11.

The chain couples TRBV5-5 to TRBJ1-1; 7 bases line up with TRBD1. The CDR3 spans 15 residues. V shed 4 bases and J 5 bases; nucleotides not matched to a gene: 11. CDR1 is SGHKS, CDR2 YYEKEE, per germline (reference sequence). The CDR3 nucleotides read TGTGCCAGCAGCACAAACAGGGGCCGGTGGACTGAAGCTTTCTTT. Translation: CASSTNRGRWTEAFF.